One and the same sample provided the 12 T cell receptor beta chains below, sequenced in a study of CD8 T cells in ankylosing spondylitis. TCRdb re-called the 5' RACE reads through MiXCR, storing one row per CDR3 protein. The sample has under 150,000 distinct CDR3 sequences; 7% to 10% are singletons. Sequencing was performed on blood, either unsorted or a sorted T cell fraction (not recorded which). The receptors stem from a male donor with ankylosing spondylitis or in good health (not recorded which).

The table lists this clonotype with many counts. The chain combines TRBV20-1 with TRBJ2-1; possible D gene TRBD1, 6 bases. Looked up from germline, CDR1 is DFQATT and CDR2 is SNEGSKA (reference sequence). Trimming stripped 6 bases from V and 3 bases from J, with 18 bases between. This CDR3 region has 15 residues. CDR3 coding DNA: TGCAGTGCACAAAATAACAGGGAACTCTACAATGAGCAGTTCTTC. Translation gives CSAQNNRELYNEQFF.

The chain combines TRBV28 with TRBJ2-5; D possibly matches TRBD1 or TRBD2 (5 bases each). Germline CDR1 MDHEN, CDR2 SYDVKM. CDR3 length: 15 amino acids. V was clipped by 3 bases and J by 3 bases, with 14 bases between them. CDR3 bases: TGTGCCAGCAGTTTCCTGGGGACGGCGAAAGAGACCCAGTACTTC. This encodes CASSFLGTAKETQYF.

This clonotype was counted many times. The CDR3 reads CASSSHSGGKGDEQYF. The CDR3 nucleotides read TGTGCCAGCAGTTCCCACTCAGGGGGAAAAGGGGACGAGCAGTACTTC. The chain uses TRBV7-8 and TRBJ2-7; 7 bases fit TRBD1. With 6 bases clipped from V and 5 bases from J, the junction kept 16 bases outside the gene matches. This CDR3 has 16 residues. Per germline, CDR1 SGHVS and CDR2 FQNEAQ. Together with reference TRBV7-8 and TRBJ2-7, the CDR3 gives the full variable domain: GAGVSQSPRYKVAKRGQDVALRCDPISGHVSLFWYQQALGQGPEFLTYFQNEAQLDKSGLPSDRFFAERPEGSVSTLKIQRTQQEDSAVYLCASSSHSGGKGDEQYFGPGTRLTVT.

Concerning this clonotype: A much larger clone differs from this one at a single base, so this may be a read error. The chain combines TRBV24-1 with TRBJ2-1, with a weak D call TRBD2 (5 bases). The CDR3 has 16 residues. Germline CDR1 is KGHDR and CDR2 is SFDVKD. The chain's CDR3 is CGTSDATGSSYNEQFF. Written as DNA, the CDR3 is TGTGGCACCAGTGATGCGACGGGGAGCTCCTACAATGAGCAGTTCTTC.

The chain links TRBV7-2 to TRBJ2-5; D gene ambiguous. CDR3 length: 14 amino acids. Trimming took off 4 bases at V and 3 bases at J, with 12 bases between the two ends. From germline, CDR1 is SGHTA and CDR2 FQGNSA. The CDR3 nucleotides are TGTGCCAGCAGCTACTCACGACCTGAAGAGACCCAGTACTTC. Protein: CASSYSRPEETQYF.

This clonotype was observed many times. An end of the junction differs from the germline gene, which may be a read error. The J gene is TRBJ1-1, the V gene TRBV12-3 or TRBV12-4, with D perhaps TRBD1 (6 bases). This CDR3 spans 15 amino acids. CDR3 in amino acids: CASSRAGQLKTEAFF. The CDR3 nucleotides read TGTGCCAGCAGTCGAGCCGGACAGTTGAAGACTGAAGCTTTCTTT.

This clonotype was seen ten or more times. This rearrangement joins TRBV6-5 to TRBJ2-3; tentatively, D is TRBD1 or TRBD2 (5 bases each). The V gene's germline CDR1 is MNHEY and CDR2 SVGAGI. The CDR3 contains 15 residues. The V end lost 0 bases, the J end lost 5 bases, and 12 bases lay between the germline ends. The CDR3 region is CASSYSWDPQDTQYF. CDR3 sequence (DNA): TGTGCCAGCAGTTACTCTTGGGACCCTCAAGATACGCAGTATTTT.

The genes are TRBV4-2 and TRBJ2-5, with 10 bases identical to TRBD2. V was clipped by 1 base and J by 2 bases; unmatched bases: 4. The CDR3 length is 16 residues. Germline values: CDR1 LGHNA, CDR2 YNFKEQ. CDR3 bases: TGTGCCAGCAGCCAAGTAGCGGGAGGCACGCAAGAGACCCAGTACTTC. Residues: CASSQVAGGTQETQYF.

The rearrangement uses TRBV3-1 and TRBJ2-1; 10 bases match TRBD1. V was pared by 4 bases and J by 6 bases, with 27 bases of the junction left unmatched. The CDR3 contains 22 residues. Germline assignment: CDR1 LGHDT and CDR2 YNNKEL (reference sequence). CDR3 sequence (DNA): TGTGCCAGCAGCCTCAGGCCAGACAGGGGGCTTGGTAGCGGACACTTGGGCAATGAGCAGTTCTTC. Translation: CASSLRPDRGLGSGHLGNEQFF.

On this clonotype itself: This may be a read error, as it is one base from a much larger clone. The chain carries TRBV4-2 and TRBJ2-1; 12 bases line up with TRBD2. The J segment lost 10 bases and the V segment lost 1 base, leaving 5 bases of the junction unmatched. CDR3 length: 15 residues. The V gene's germline CDR1 is LGHNA and CDR2 YNFKEQ. The CDR3 region is CASSQGLAGEGEQFF. The CDR3 DNA sequence: TGTGCCAGCAGCCAAGGACTAGCGGGAGAGGGCGAGCAGTTCTTC.

This clonotype appeared many times. CDR3 nucleotides: TGCGCCAGCAGCCTTATGGAGGAGCAGTACTTC. Amino acid sequence: CASSLMEEQYF. The V call is TRBV5-1, the J call TRBJ2-7; D uncertain. The CDR3 is 11 residues long. V was pared by 4 bases and J by 7 bases, with 9 bases between. Germline assignment: CDR1 SGHRS and CDR2 YFSETQ.

V and J are TRBV4-3 and TRBJ1-2; the D is unclear. In germline, CDR1 is LGHNA, CDR2 YSLEER. This CDR3 comprises 16 residues. V lost 0 bases and J lost 8, with 19 bases in between. CDR3: CASSQEVTRPIPGYTF. The DNA of the CDR3 is TGCGCCAGCAGCCAAGAAGTGACAAGGCCGATCCCCGGCTACACCTTC.